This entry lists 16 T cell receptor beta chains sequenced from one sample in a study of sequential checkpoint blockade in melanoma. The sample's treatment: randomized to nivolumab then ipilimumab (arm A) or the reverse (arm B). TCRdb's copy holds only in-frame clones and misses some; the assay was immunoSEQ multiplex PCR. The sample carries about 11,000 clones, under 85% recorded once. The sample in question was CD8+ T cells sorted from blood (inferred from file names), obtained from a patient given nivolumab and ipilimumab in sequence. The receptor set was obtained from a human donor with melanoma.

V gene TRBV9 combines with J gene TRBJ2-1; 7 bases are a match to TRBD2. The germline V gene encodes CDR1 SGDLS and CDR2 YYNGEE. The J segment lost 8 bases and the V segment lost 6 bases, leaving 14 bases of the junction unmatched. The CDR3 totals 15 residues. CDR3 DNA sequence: TGTGCCAGCACCGAAGGAGGCGGGAGAAGTGATGAGCAGTTCTTC. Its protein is CASTEGGGRSDEQFF.

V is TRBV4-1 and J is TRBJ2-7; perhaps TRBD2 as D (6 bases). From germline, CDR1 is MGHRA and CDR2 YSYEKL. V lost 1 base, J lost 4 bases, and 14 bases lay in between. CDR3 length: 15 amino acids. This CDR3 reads CASSQVPGVRYEQYF. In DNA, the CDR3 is TGCGCCAGCAGCCAAGTTCCGGGAGTGAGGTACGAGCAGTACTTC.

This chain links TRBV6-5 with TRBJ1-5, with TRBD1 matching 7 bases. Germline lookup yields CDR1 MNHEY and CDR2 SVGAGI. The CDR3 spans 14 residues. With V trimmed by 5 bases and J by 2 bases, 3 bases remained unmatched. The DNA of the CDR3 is TGTGCCAGCAGTGACACAGGGGGCAATCAGCCCCAGCATTTT. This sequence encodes CASSDTGGNQPQHF.

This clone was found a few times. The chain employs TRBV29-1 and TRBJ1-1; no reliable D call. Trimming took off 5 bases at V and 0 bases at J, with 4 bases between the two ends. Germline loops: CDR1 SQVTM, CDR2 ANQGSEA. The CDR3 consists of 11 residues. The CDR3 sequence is CSVYVNTEAFF. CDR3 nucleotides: TGCAGCGTTTATGTGAACACTGAAGCTTTCTTT. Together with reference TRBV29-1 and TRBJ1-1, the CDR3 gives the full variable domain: SAVISQKPSRDICQRGTSLTIQCQVDSQVTMMFWYRQQPGQSLTLIATANQGSEATYESGFVIDKFPISRPNLTFSTLTVSNMSPEDSSIYLCSVYVNTEAFFGQGTRLTVV.

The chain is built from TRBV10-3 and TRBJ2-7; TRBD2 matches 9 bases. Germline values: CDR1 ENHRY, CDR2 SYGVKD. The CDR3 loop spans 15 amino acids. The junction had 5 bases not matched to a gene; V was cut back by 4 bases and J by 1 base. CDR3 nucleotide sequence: TGTGCCATCAGTGGTAGCGGGGGTTCTTCCTACGAGCAGTACTTC. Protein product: CAISGSGGSSYEQYF.

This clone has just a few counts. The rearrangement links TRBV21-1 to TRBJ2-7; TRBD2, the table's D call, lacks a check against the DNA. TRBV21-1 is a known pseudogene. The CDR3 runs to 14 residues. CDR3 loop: CASSKAGGSYEQYF. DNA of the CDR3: TGTGCCAGCAGCAAAGCGGGAGGCTCCTACGAGCAGTACTTC.

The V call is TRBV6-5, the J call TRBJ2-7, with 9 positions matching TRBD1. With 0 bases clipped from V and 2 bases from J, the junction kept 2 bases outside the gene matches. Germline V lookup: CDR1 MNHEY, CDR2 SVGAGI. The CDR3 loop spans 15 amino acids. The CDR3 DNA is TGTGCCAGCAGTTACTCGAGGGACAGGGCCTACGAGCAGTACTTC. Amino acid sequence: CASSYSRDRAYEQYF.

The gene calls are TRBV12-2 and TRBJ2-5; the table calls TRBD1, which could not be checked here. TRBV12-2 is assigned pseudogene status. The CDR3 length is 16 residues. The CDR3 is CASRLGGSSGGETQYF. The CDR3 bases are TGTGCAAGTCGCTTAGGGGGCAGCTCAGGCGGAGAGACCCAGTACTTC.

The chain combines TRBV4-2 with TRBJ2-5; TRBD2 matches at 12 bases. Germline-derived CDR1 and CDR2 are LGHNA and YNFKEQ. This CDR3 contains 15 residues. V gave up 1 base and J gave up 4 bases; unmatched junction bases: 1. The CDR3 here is CASSQGTSGAETQYF. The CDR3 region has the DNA TGTGCCAGCAGCCAAGGGACTAGCGGGGCAGAGACCCAGTACTTC.

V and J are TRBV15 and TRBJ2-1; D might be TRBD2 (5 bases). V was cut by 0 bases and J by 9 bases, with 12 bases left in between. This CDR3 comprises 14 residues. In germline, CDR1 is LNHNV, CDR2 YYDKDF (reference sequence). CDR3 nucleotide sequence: TGTGCCACCAGCAGAGAGTTGCTAGCCGGTGAGCAGTTCTTC. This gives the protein CATSRELLAGEQFF.

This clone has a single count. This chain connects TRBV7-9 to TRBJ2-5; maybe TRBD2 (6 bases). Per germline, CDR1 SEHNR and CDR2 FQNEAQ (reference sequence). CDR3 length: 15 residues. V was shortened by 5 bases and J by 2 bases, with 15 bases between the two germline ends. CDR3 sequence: CASSRRGELQETQYF. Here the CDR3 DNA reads TGTGCCAGCAGCCGGCGGGGAGAGCTACAAGAGACCCAGTACTTC.

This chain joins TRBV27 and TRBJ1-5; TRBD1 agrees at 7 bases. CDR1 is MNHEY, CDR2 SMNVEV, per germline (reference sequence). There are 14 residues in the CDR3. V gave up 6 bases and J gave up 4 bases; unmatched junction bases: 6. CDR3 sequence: CASSKQGWNQPQHF. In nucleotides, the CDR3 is TGTGCCAGCAGCAAACAGGGGTGGAATCAGCCCCAGCATTTT.

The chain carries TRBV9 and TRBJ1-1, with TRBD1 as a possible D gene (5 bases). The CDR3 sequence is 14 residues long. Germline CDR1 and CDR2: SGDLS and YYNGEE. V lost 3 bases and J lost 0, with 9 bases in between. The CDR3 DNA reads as TGTGCCAGCAGCGGAGGGACTTTGAACACTGAAGCTTTCTTT. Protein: CASSGGTLNTEAFF.

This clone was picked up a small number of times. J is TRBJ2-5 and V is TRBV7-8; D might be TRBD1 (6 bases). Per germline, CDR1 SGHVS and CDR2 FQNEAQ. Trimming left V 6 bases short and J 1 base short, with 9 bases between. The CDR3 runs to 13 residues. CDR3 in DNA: TGTGCCAGCAGGGGACACCTCCAAGAGACCCAGTACTTC. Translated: CASRGHLQETQYF.

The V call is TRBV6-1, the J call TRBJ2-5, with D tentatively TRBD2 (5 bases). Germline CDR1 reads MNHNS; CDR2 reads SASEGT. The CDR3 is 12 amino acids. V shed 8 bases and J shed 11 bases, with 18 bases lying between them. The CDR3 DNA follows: TGTGCCAGCGGCGGTGGGATGTGGGAGCAGTACTTC. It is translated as CASGGGMWEQYF.

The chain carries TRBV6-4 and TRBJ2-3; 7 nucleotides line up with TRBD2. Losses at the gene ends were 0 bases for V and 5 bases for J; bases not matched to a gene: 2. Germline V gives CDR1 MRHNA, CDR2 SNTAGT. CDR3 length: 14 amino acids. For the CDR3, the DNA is TGTGCCAGCAGTGACTCGGGAGGGGAAGATACGCAGTATTTT. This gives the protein CASSDSGGEDTQYF.